One and the same sample provided the 30 T cell receptor beta chains below, sequenced in a study of identical twins' blood T cells. TCRdb recomputed calls from the 5' RACE reads with MiXCR, one row per CDR3 protein. The sample includes fewer than 450,000 distinct CDR3 sequences, over 25% of them seen just once. Sequenced: PBMCs. These receptors originate from a woman between 18 and 50 years old in good health.

V gene TRBV20-1 combines with J gene TRBJ2-2; D is ambiguous. Between the trimmed V and J ends, which lost 2 bases and 0 bases, there was a span of 7 bases. This CDR3 has 14 amino acids. Germline V gene lookup returns CDR1 DFQATT and CDR2 SNEGSKA (reference sequence). The CDR3 loop is CSARNTANTGELFF. DNA for the CDR3: TGCAGTGCTAGAAACACGGCGAACACCGGGGAGCTGTTTTTT.

This chain joins TRBV28 and TRBJ2-2; the D gene is possibly TRBD1 (6 bases). Germline V gene lookup returns CDR1 MDHEN and CDR2 SYDVKM. V was shortened by 3 bases and J by 7 bases, with 12 bases between the two germline ends. The CDR3 has 14 residues. This CDR3 is CASSLRTASGELFF. Written as DNA, the CDR3 is TGTGCCAGCAGTTTGAGGACAGCAAGCGGGGAGCTGTTTTTT.

This clonotype was detected a few times. J is TRBJ2-3 and V is TRBV6-5; D is unclear. The CDR3 contains 14 residues. V was clipped by 5 bases and J by 1 base, with 10 bases between them. CDR1 is MNHEY and CDR2 is SVGAGI in the germline V gene. The chain's CDR3 is CASSRWRGTDTQYF. The CDR3 nucleotides read TGTGCCAGCAGTAGGTGGAGAGGCACAGATACGCAGTATTTT.

A few counts support this clonotype. The limits of the CDR3 on the DNA are not certain, so only TCRdb's listed CDR3 is given. This chain joins TRBV29-1 and TRBJ1-1; TRBD1 is the table's D call, not checked against the DNA. Per germline, CDR1 SQVTM and CDR2 ANQGSEA. With termini counted, the CDR3 has 14 amino acids. CDR3 region: CSGSGQGGVTEAFF.

CDR3 nucleotides: TGTGCCAGCAGTAGACAGGGGGCGCAGGGCTACACCTTC. Its translation: CASSRQGAQGYTF. The genes are TRBV6-5 and TRBJ1-2, with TRBD1 matching 10 bases. With 5 bases clipped from V and 8 bases from J, the junction kept 5 bases outside the gene matches. CDR1 and CDR2 from the germline V gene are MNHEY and SVGAGI. CDR3 length: 13 amino acids.

This clonotype came up a few times. The genes are TRBV5-1 and TRBJ1-1; D is possibly TRBD1 (5 bases). The CDR3 extends over 14 amino acids. The V gene's germline CDR1 is SGHRS and CDR2 YFSETQ. V lost 3 bases to trimming and J lost 1 base, with 10 bases between them. In DNA form, the CDR3 reads TGCGCCAGCAGCTCAGGGCGCGAGAACACTGAAGCTTTCTTT. It encodes CASSSGRENTEAFF.

J is TRBJ1-1 and V is TRBV5-1; 7 bases are shared with TRBD1. Unmatched junction bases numbered 2, after V lost 3 bases and J lost 3 bases. Germline V gene data show CDR1 as SGHRS and CDR2 as YFSETQ. This CDR3 has 13 amino acids. CDR3 DNA: TGCGCCAGCAGCTCACAGGGGTACACTGAAGCTTTCTTT. It yields the protein CASSSQGYTEAFF. Based on the CDR3 plus reference TRBV5-1 and TRBJ1-1, the full variable domain is KAGVTQTPRYLIKTRGQQVTLSCSPISGHRSVSWYQQTPGQGLQFLFEYFSETQRNKGNFPGRFSGRQFSNSRSEMNVSTLELGDSALYLCASSSQGYTEAFFGQGTRLTVV.

In its sample, this clonotype was seen many times. The DNA of the CDR3 is TGTGCCAACACGATAGAGTTCTTC. Amino acid sequence: CANTIEFF. V gene TRBV9 combines with J gene TRBJ2-1; D call uncertain. The V gene lost 9 bases and the J gene lost 14 bases, with 9 bases spanning the gap. Germline CDR1 SGDLS, CDR2 YYNGEE. The CDR3 totals 8 residues.

This clonotype appeared many times. The chain is built from TRBV20-1 and TRBJ2-5; TRBD2 aligns across 7 bases. The CDR3 runs to 13 residues. Germline values: CDR1 DFQATT, CDR2 SNEGSKA (reference sequence). With V trimmed by 8 bases and J by 6 bases, 12 bases remained unmatched. The CDR3 loop is CSTPGAGVKTQYF. CDR3 in DNA: TGCAGTACCCCGGGCGCGGGGGTAAAGACCCAGTACTTC.

This clonotype was detected only a few times. This rearrangement joins TRBV12-5 to TRBJ1-5; maybe TRBD1 (5 bases). There are 15 residues in the CDR3. The V end was cut by 1 base, the J end by 4 bases, with 11 bases between. Germline loops: CDR1 LGHNT, CDR2 FRNRAP. The DNA of the CDR3 is TGTGCTAGTGGTTTGGACGGGACCGAAAATCAGCCCCAGCATTTT. This sequence encodes CASGLDGTENQPQHF.

The chain is built from TRBV20-1 and TRBJ2-3; no clear D. V lost 0 bases and J lost 0, with 10 bases in between. The germline V gene encodes CDR1 DFQATT and CDR2 SNEGSKA (reference sequence). The CDR3 contains 15 residues. DNA for the CDR3: TGCAGTGCTAGAGAAGACGGACCTAGCACAGATACGCAGTATTTT. Translating gives CSAREDGPSTDTQYF.

The CDR3 region has the DNA TGTGCCAGTAGTACCCCCCGGGACCGGACCTATGGCTACACCTTC. Its translation is CASSTPRDRTYGYTF. The J gene is TRBJ1-2, the V gene TRBV19, with D maybe TRBD1 (5 bases). Trimming shortened V by 4 bases and J by 4 bases, and 16 bases separated the two germline ends. CDR3 length equals 15 residues. Germline loops: CDR1 LNHDA, CDR2 SQIVND (reference sequence).

Only a few counts were recorded for this clonotype. The chain employs TRBV19 and TRBJ2-2; D not certain. The V gene's germline CDR1 is LNHDA and CDR2 SQIVND (reference sequence). The CDR3 spans 13 residues. The ends were cut back, 5 bases at V and 1 base at J, with 5 bases in the middle. CDR3 coding DNA: TGTGCCAGTAGTGGTTTGAACACCGGGGAGCTGTTTTTT. Amino acids: CASSGLNTGELFF.

A remark on this clonotype: The CDR3 does not close with the conserved phenylalanine or tryptophan, likely indicating a read error. V gene TRBV7-8 combines with J gene TRBJ2-3; 7 bases align to TRBD1. Germline assignment: CDR1 SGHVS and CDR2 FQNEAQ. Trimming at V came to 5 bases and at J to 0 bases, leaving 5 bases not matched to a gene. The CDR3 runs to 15 residues. The CDR3 is CASSPRTGSTDTQYS. The CDR3 nucleotides read TGTGCCAGCAGCCCTCGGACAGGTAGCACAGATACGCAGTATTCT.

This clonotype occurred a few times. The CDR3 here is CASSSRAGYGYTF. In DNA, the CDR3 is TGTGCCAGCAGTTCCAGGGCGGGCTATGGCTACACCTTC. V is TRBV12-3 or TRBV12-4 and J is TRBJ1-2; weak D call: TRBD1 (5 bases). Trimming cost V 4 bases and J 4 bases, with 10 bases left between them. The CDR3 sequence is 13 residues long.

The sample holds a few counts of this clonotype. The chain joins TRBV5-1 to TRBJ2-7; 8 positions match TRBD2. With V trimmed by 4 bases and J by 3 bases, 6 bases remained unmatched. The CDR3 is made up of 14 amino acids. The germline gives CDR1 SGHRS, CDR2 YFSETQ. The CDR3 DNA sequence: TGCGCCAGCAGCACCACCGGGACTAGCTACGAGCAGTACTTC. Translated: CASSTTGTSYEQYF.

The CDR3 loop is CSVLSGGARLSTDTQYF. The CDR3, as DNA: TGCAGCGTTTTAAGCGGGGGGGCCCGACTCTCCACAGATACGCAGTATTTT. The rearrangement links TRBV29-1 to TRBJ2-3; 10 nucleotides agree with TRBD2. Germline values: CDR1 SQVTM, CDR2 ANQGSEA. The CDR3 runs to 17 residues. V lost 5 bases to trimming and J lost 2 bases; unmatched junction nucleotides: 13.

The V call is TRBV2, the J call TRBJ2-1, with D possibly called TRBD1 or TRBD2 (5 bases each). Germline CDR1 and CDR2: SNHLY and FYNNEI. The ends were cut back, 7 bases at V and 5 bases at J, with 15 bases in the middle. The CDR3 covers 14 residues. The CDR3 sequence: CASNNRDVDNEQFF. The DNA for the CDR3 is TGTGCCAGCAACAACCGGGACGTTGACAATGAGCAGTTCTTC.

This clonotype turned up a few times. Just one base apart from a much larger clone, this may be a read error. The rearrangement links TRBV10-3 to TRBJ1-2, with D hard to call. The germline V gene encodes CDR1 ENHRY and CDR2 SYGVKD. The CDR3 sequence is 13 residues long. V was shortened by 6 bases and J by 1 base, with 9 bases between the two germline ends. Written as DNA, the CDR3 is TGTGCCATCAGGACGGTAGTTAACTATGGCTACACCTTC. It is translated as CAIRTVVNYGYTF.

This clonotype was seen a handful of times. The chain links TRBV19 to TRBJ2-3; D might be TRBD2 (5 bases). V shed 4 bases and J shed 4 bases, with 12 bases lying between them. The CDR3 spans 14 residues. In germline, CDR1 is LNHDA, CDR2 SQIVND (reference sequence). CDR3 nucleotide sequence: TGTGCCAGTAGTAAGGGAGATTTCGCAGATACGCAGTATTTT. This sequence encodes CASSKGDFADTQYF.

The V and J genes are TRBV12-3 or TRBV12-4 and TRBJ1-1; D remains unclear. The CDR3 runs to 14 residues. The V end lost 2 bases, the J end lost 4 bases, and 11 bases lay between the germline ends. The DNA of the CDR3 is TGTGCCAGCAGTTTATTGATGTGGGGCACTGAAGCTTTCTTT. It yields the protein CASSLLMWGTEAFF.

This clonotype was counted many times. The J gene is TRBJ1-3, the V gene TRBV6-1; D gene unclear. Trimming took 7 bases from V and 3 from J, leaving 13 bases between them. Germline V lookup: CDR1 MNHNS, CDR2 SASEGT. The CDR3 extends over 14 amino acids. Here the CDR3 reads CASTRTGSGNTIYF. The CDR3 bases are TGTGCCAGCACCAGAACGGGCAGTGGAAACACCATATATTTT.

This sequence joins TRBV12-3 or TRBV12-4 and TRBJ1-2; D possibly corresponds to TRBD1 (6 bases). Trimming took off 6 bases at V and 4 bases at J, with 15 bases between the two ends. The CDR3 is 14 residues long. The CDR3: CASRPTGGFYGYTF. CDR3 bases: TGTGCCAGCAGGCCGACAGGAGGGTTCTATGGCTACACCTTC.

This clonotype was counted between two and nine times. V gene TRBV6-1 combines with J gene TRBJ1-1; D not resolved. The CDR3 sequence is 14 residues long. With 6 bases removed from V and 1 base from J, the gap between germline ends came to 12 bases. Germline lookup yields CDR1 MNHNS and CDR2 SASEGT. The CDR3 sequence: CASSPREPNTEAFF. The CDR3, as DNA: TGTGCCAGCAGCCCCCGGGAGCCGAACACTGAAGCTTTCTTT.

This clonotype was detected once. The V gene is TRBV10-2, the J gene TRBJ2-2; 9 positions agree with TRBD1. CDR3 length: 15 amino acids. The germline V gene has CDR1 WSHSY and CDR2 SAAADI. V shed 10 bases and J 5 bases; nucleotides not matched to a gene: 11. CDR3 sequence reads: CATENRDRVTGELFF. CDR3 coding DNA: TGCGCCACGGAGAATAGGGACAGGGTGACCGGGGAGCTGTTTTTT.

This sequence joins TRBV7-2 and TRBJ2-2; D is unresolved. Germline V lookup: CDR1 SGHTA, CDR2 FQGNSA. The CDR3 is 15 residues long. Trimming removed 0 bases from V and 3 bases from J, with 8 bases in between. The DNA of the CDR3 is TGTGCCAGCAGCTTAGCGTACAGCTACACCGGGGAGCTGTTTTTT. Its translation: CASSLAYSYTGELFF.

The chain is built from TRBV5-1 and TRBJ2-2; tentative D call: TRBD2 (5 bases). Trimming removed 7 bases from V and 4 bases from J, with 20 bases in between. Germline V gene sequence: CDR1 SGHRS, CDR2 YFSETQ. There are 16 residues in the CDR3. CDR3 loop: CASFPGRASSTGELFF. DNA of the CDR3: TGCGCCAGCTTTCCTGGGCGGGCCTCGAGCACCGGGGAGCTGTTTTTT. Based on the CDR3 plus reference TRBV5-1 and TRBJ2-2, the full variable domain is KAGVTQTPRYLIKTRGQQVTLSCSPISGHRSVSWYQQTPGQGLQFLFEYFSETQRNKGNFPGRFSGRQFSNSRSEMNVSTLELGDSALYLCASFPGRASSTGELFFGEGSRLTVL.

The V call is TRBV6-2 or TRBV6-3, the J call TRBJ1-2, with D possibly TRBD1 on 5 matching bases. Trimming cost V 8 bases and J 0 bases, with 19 bases left between them. This CDR3 has 16 amino acids. CDR1 is MNHEY and CDR2 is SVGEGT in the germline V gene. The CDR3 here is CASRSGSHQANYGYTF. For the CDR3, the DNA is TGTGCCAGCCGGTCAGGGAGCCACCAAGCTAACTATGGCTACACCTTC.

This CDR3 is CASRRNTGPYGYTF. The CDR3 coding sequence is TGTGCCAGCAGGCGAAATACAGGGCCCTATGGCTACACCTTC. This sequence joins TRBV27 and TRBJ1-2, with D possibly TRBD1 on 6 matching bases. The CDR3 loop spans 14 amino acids. The V and J ends lost 6 bases and 4 bases respectively, with 15 bases between them. Germline CDR1 is MNHEY and CDR2 is SMNVEV (reference sequence).

The genes are TRBV2 and TRBJ2-1; a possible D gene is TRBD2 (5 bases). From germline, CDR1 is SNHLY and CDR2 FYNNEI. Trimming took off 8 bases at V and 2 bases at J, with 13 bases between the two ends. CDR3 size: 14 residues. The CDR3 region is CASGEGNPYNEQFF. The CDR3, as DNA: TGTGCCAGCGGAGAGGGTAACCCCTACAATGAGCAGTTCTTC.